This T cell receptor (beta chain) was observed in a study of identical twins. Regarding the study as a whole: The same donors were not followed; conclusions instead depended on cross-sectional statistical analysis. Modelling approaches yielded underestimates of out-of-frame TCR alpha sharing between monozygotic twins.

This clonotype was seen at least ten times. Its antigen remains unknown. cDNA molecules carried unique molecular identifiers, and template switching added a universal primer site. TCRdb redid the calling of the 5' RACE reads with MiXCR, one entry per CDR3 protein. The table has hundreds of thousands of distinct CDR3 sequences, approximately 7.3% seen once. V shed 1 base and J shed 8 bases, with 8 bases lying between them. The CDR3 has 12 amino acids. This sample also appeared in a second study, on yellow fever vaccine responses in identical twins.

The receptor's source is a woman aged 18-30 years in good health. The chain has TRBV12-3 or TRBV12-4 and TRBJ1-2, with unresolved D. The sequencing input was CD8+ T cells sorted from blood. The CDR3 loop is CASSLGGGGYTF. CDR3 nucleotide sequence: TGTGCCAGCAGTTTAGGGGGAGGGGGCTACACCTTC.